Presented here are 21 T cell receptor beta chains from one specimen sequenced in a study of beta chain features in type 1 diabetes. Points from the study as a whole: Within each of all four CD4+ subsets, Type 1 diabetes patients had TCRB CDR3s that were moderately but significantly shorter.

These receptors are not linked to any known antigen. All of the isolated RNA was reverse transcribed, so expressed TCRB transcripts were sequenced. Some clones are missing from TCRdb's copy, which holds only in-frame ones; the method was immunoSEQ multiplex PCR. The profile shows a few hundred thousand clones, 8.5% to 10% of them singletons. Sequenced input: central memory CD4+ T cells from blood. The origin of the receptors is a man aged 25-45 years with type 1 diabetes.

In its sample, this clone was seen many times. This chain joins TRBV21-1 and TRBJ1-2; TRBD1 was called by the table and not checked on the DNA. TRBV21-1 counts as a pseudogene. This CDR3 is built from 16 residues. As DNA, the CDR3 is TGTGCCAGCAGCTCAGGGGGAAAGGCTCCAGGGGATGGCTACACCTTC. Residues: CASSSGGKAPGDGYTF.

This clone turned up a few times. The chain links TRBV7-2 to TRBJ1-5, with 9 bases aligning to TRBD1. Germline trimming cut 10 bases from V and 5 bases from J; bases unmatched to any gene: 6. Germline lookup yields CDR1 SGHTA and CDR2 FQGNSA. This CDR3 contains 13 residues. CDR3 loop: CAIGQGMDQPQHF. CDR3 in DNA: TGTGCCATTGGACAGGGGATGGATCAGCCCCAGCATTTT.

There are a few counts of this clone. The chain recombines TRBV10-3 with TRBJ2-1, with a possible D match to TRBD2 (6 bases). V was trimmed by 1 base and J by 4 bases, leaving 11 bases between them. Germline CDR1 and CDR2: ENHRY and SYGVKD. The CDR3 is made up of 15 amino acids. The CDR3: CAISELGTSYNEQFF. DNA for the CDR3: TGTGCCATCAGTGAGTTAGGGACTTCATACAATGAGCAGTTCTTC.

This chain joins TRBV7-3 and TRBJ2-1, with TRBD2 matching 9 bases. With V trimmed by 3 bases and J by 2 bases, 2 bases remained unmatched. This CDR3 contains 15 residues. Germline CDR1 reads SGHTA; CDR2 reads FQGTGA. CDR3 sequence reads: CASSFQREAYNEQFF. The DNA of the CDR3 is TGTGCCAGCAGCTTCCAGCGGGAGGCCTACAATGAGCAGTTCTTC.

Note on this clone: At the DNA level, this CDR3 is encoded by other sequences in the same sample as well. This chain uses TRBV28 with TRBJ1-3; D unclear. The germline V gene has CDR1 MDHEN and CDR2 SYDVKM. The CDR3 totals 12 residues. V gave up 2 bases and J gave up 3 bases, with 2 bases separating them. The CDR3 protein is CASSLGGNTIYF. The CDR3 nucleotides read TGTGCCAGCAGTTTAGGTGGAAACACCATATATTTT.

This clone occurred a few times. The rearrangement uses TRBV6-6 and TRBJ1-2; 7 nucleotides align to TRBD1. The V segment lost 5 bases and the J segment 8 bases; nucleotides outside the gene matches: 5. The CDR3 consists of 12 residues. CDR1 is MNHNY, CDR2 SVGAGI, per germline (reference sequence). The CDR3 sequence: CASSTYRGGYTF. In DNA form, the CDR3 reads TGTGCCAGCAGTACGTACAGGGGAGGCTACACCTTC.

To note about this clone: A much bigger clone sits one base away, suggesting this may be a read error. The V call is TRBV14, the J call TRBJ2-1; 15 nucleotides match TRBD2. This CDR3 comprises 17 residues. From germline, CDR1 is SGHDN and CDR2 FVKESK. CDR3 bases: TGTGCCCGCAGCCAAGAGTACGGACTAGCGGGAGGGGTGGGGCAGTTCTTC. Translation gives CARSQEYGLAGGVGQFF.

The table lists this clone with a few counts. The chain carries TRBV6-6 and TRBJ2-5; 9 nucleotides agree with TRBD1. The germline V gene encodes CDR1 MNHNY and CDR2 SVGAGI (reference sequence). The CDR3 sequence is 15 residues long. V was pared by 6 bases and J by 11 bases, with 16 bases of the junction left unmatched. CDR3 in DNA: TGTGCCAGCAGGCGGGGACAGGGTGCCTCTGGGGAGCAGTACTTC. Translated: CASRRGQGASGEQYF.

This clone occurred many times. The CDR3 ends on some other residue instead of the conserved phenylalanine or tryptophan, so this is likely a read error. The DNA is left out, because the CDR3 cannot be placed on it with certainty; the CDR3 is given as TCRdb lists it. The chain uses TRBV10-3 and TRBJ2-4; the table's D call of TRBD1 was not tested on the DNA. The CDR3 has 11 amino acids, counting both end residues. CDR1 and CDR2 (germline): ENHRY, SYGVKD. This CDR3 is CATGTGGVVRS.

The chain couples TRBV7-9 to TRBJ2-3; no clear D. The CDR3 sequence is 15 residues long. V was cut by 5 bases and J by 3 bases, with 15 bases left in between. Germline V gives CDR1 SEHNR, CDR2 FQNEAQ (reference sequence). In nucleotides, the CDR3 is TGTGCCAGCAGCCGTGGTAGAGCCCTTACAGATACGCAGTATTTT. Translated, it gives CASSRGRALTDTQYF.

In DNA form, the CDR3 reads TGTGCCAGCAAGTGGACCCAGGGGGTCTATGGCTACACCTTC. This encodes CASKWTQGVYGYTF. The genes are TRBV6-6 and TRBJ1-2; 7 bases are a match to TRBD1. The CDR3 totals 14 residues. CDR1 MNHNY and CDR2 SVGAGI come from the germline V gene (reference sequence). The junction had 9 bases not matched to a gene; V was cut back by 7 bases and J by 4 bases.

At least ten counts were recorded for this clone. The gene calls are TRBV28 and TRBJ1-4, with 9 nucleotides matching TRBD1. The germline V gene encodes CDR1 MDHEN and CDR2 SYDVKM. This CDR3 is built from 15 residues. The V segment lost 6 bases and the J segment 8 bases; nucleotides outside the gene matches: 10. The CDR3 spells CASSPGTGLREKLFF. CDR3 sequence (DNA): TGTGCCAGCAGCCCCGGGACAGGGCTGCGAGAAAAACTGTTTTTT.

The rearrangement links TRBV5-1 to TRBJ2-5; D possibly corresponds to TRBD1 (5 bases). Per germline, CDR1 SGHRS and CDR2 YFSETQ. The CDR3 consists of 13 residues. Trimming took 6 bases from V and 3 from J, leaving 12 bases between them. CDR3 in DNA: TGCGCCAGCACCCTCCAGGGCGAAGAGACCCAGTACTTC. It is translated as CASTLQGEETQYF.

This chain links TRBV7-3 with TRBJ2-2; a weak D match, TRBD2 (6 bases). The CDR3 totals 15 residues. Germline assignment: CDR1 SGHTA and CDR2 FQGTGA. V lost 5 bases, J lost 7 bases, and 17 bases lay in between. CDR3 sequence (DNA): TGTGCCAGCAGCCTAGGGACTCCCCGGGACGGGGAGCTGTTTTTT. Encoded protein: CASSLGTPRDGELFF.

This clone was detected a few times. J is TRBJ2-7 and V is TRBV5-1, with 8 bases fitting TRBD2. This CDR3 contains 16 residues. Germline V CDR1 and CDR2: SGHRS, YFSETQ. The J segment lost 2 bases and the V segment lost 4 bases, leaving 11 bases of the junction unmatched. The CDR3, as DNA: TGCGCCAGCAGCGGAGGCGGGGGGATAAGAACCTACGAGCAGTACTTC. Translated: CASSGGGGIRTYEQYF.

About this clone itself: Other DNA sequences in this specimen translate into the identical CDR3. The CDR3 is CASGVGTYNEQFF. CDR3 DNA: TGTGCCAGCGGAGTAGGCACCTACAATGAGCAGTTCTTC. The V call is TRBV28, the J call TRBJ2-1, with unresolved D. V was cut by 8 bases and J by 2 bases, with 10 bases left in between. The CDR3 consists of 13 residues. Germline V gene lookup returns CDR1 MDHEN and CDR2 SYDVKM.

The sample holds one count of this clone. The chain links TRBV6-4 to TRBJ2-3; TRBD1 might be the D (6 bases). The V end lost 8 bases, the J end lost 6 bases, and 18 bases lay between the germline ends. Looked up from germline, CDR1 is MRHNA and CDR2 is SNTAGT. The CDR3 loop spans 14 amino acids. The CDR3 bases are TGTGCCAGCGCGAATAGGGGGAATGCGGATACGCAGTATTTT. It specifies CASANRGNADTQYF.

This clone appeared a few times. This chain uses TRBV4-3 with TRBJ2-5; perhaps TRBD1 as D (6 bases). V lost 2 bases, J lost 2 bases, and 15 bases lay in between. The V gene's germline CDR1 is LGHNA and CDR2 YSLEER. This CDR3 is 16 amino acids long. CDR3 amino acids: CASSQSSRGTQETQYF. The CDR3 DNA follows: TGCGCCAGCAGCCAATCCTCCAGGGGTACGCAAGAGACCCAGTACTTC.

The sample holds a few counts of this clone. This chain connects TRBV6-5 to TRBJ2-7, with D unclear. This CDR3 is built from 13 residues. Trimming pared 3 bases from V and 1 base from J, leaving 7 bases between. Germline values: CDR1 MNHEY, CDR2 SVGAGI. The CDR3: CASSYDSSYEQYF. The CDR3 coding sequence is TGTGCCAGCAGTTATGACTCGTCCTACGAGCAGTACTTC.

This clone was detected a few times. The J gene is TRBJ1-2, the V gene TRBV9; 8 positions agree with TRBD1. The CDR3 consists of 15 residues. With V trimmed by 0 bases and J by 6 bases, 7 bases remained unmatched. The germline V gene has CDR1 SGDLS and CDR2 YYNGEE. The CDR3 coding sequence is TGTGCCAGCAGCGTAGGACAGGGGCGAGCAGATGGCTACACCTTC. Translation: CASSVGQGRADGYTF.

Many counts were recorded for this clone. Here the CDR3 reads CASRATGGNEKLFF. CDR3 DNA sequence: TGTGCCAGCAGGGCGACAGGGGGCAATGAAAAACTGTTTTTT. This rearrangement joins TRBV7-2 to TRBJ1-4, with 10 bases aligning to TRBD1. Germline CDR1 reads SGHTA; CDR2 reads FQGNSA. V lost 6 bases, J lost 5 bases, and 3 bases stayed unmatched. The CDR3 is 14 residues long.